These 12 T cell receptor beta chains originate from one sample sequenced in a study of PD-1 blockade in mismatch repair-deficient tumors. Sequencing used immunoSEQ multiplex PCR; TCRdb keeps in-frame clones, though not all of them. The sample lists roughly 17,000 clones, roughly 84% seen once, with roughly 1.7% in the top ten. This specimen consisted of PBMCs, obtained roughly 23 weeks after starting pembrolizumab. The receptors were sampled from an adult with mismatch repair-deficient cancer.

This clone is categorized as medium-sized. CDR3 nucleotide sequence: TGTGCCAGTAGTATAGAGTCGTTGGGAGTCTCTGAAGCTTTCTTT. It encodes CASSIESLGVSEAFF. This chain links TRBV19 with TRBJ1-1; no clear D. V was pared by 0 bases and J by 6 bases, with 14 bases between. CDR3 length: 15 amino acids. The germline V gene has CDR1 LNHDA and CDR2 SQIVND (reference sequence).

The chain joins TRBV5-3 to TRBJ2-1, with D maybe TRBD2 (6 bases). TRBV5-3 is reported as an ORF; its role is uncertain. V was shortened by 0 bases and J by 4 bases, with 14 bases between the two germline ends. CDR3 length equals 16 residues. CDR3: CARSLDGGTNYNEQFF. The CDR3 DNA sequence: TGTGCCAGAAGCTTGGATGGGGGGACGAATTACAATGAGCAGTTCTTC.

V and J are TRBV9 and TRBJ2-1; 9 nucleotides match TRBD2. The CDR3 consists of 18 residues. Germline trimming cut 0 bases from V and 2 bases from J; bases unmatched to any gene: 9. Germline V lookup: CDR1 SGDLS, CDR2 YYNGEE. The CDR3 here is CASSVVSSGTGTYNEQFF. The CDR3, as DNA: TGTGCCAGCAGCGTAGTTTCTAGCGGGACCGGGACCTACAATGAGCAGTTCTTC.

This sequence joins TRBV13 and TRBJ1-2; weak D call: TRBD1 (5 bases). The CDR3 covers 16 residues. Per germline, CDR1 PRHDT and CDR2 FYEKMQ (reference sequence). Trimming took 6 bases from V and 6 from J, leaving 23 bases between them. In nucleotides, the CDR3 is TGTGCCAGCAGTCTACGGGACTTCCTGAGGGTAGATGGCTACACCTTC. Amino acids: CASSLRDFLRVDGYTF.

The chain uses TRBV6-1 and TRBJ1-2, with 7 bases matching TRBD1. CDR3 length: 16 residues. V gave up 4 bases and J gave up 0 bases; unmatched junction bases: 8. CDR1 and CDR2 (germline): MNHNS, SASEGT. The CDR3 sequence is CASSGQTGNANYGYTF. CDR3 nucleotides: TGTGCCAGCAGTGGCCAGACAGGGAATGCTAACTATGGCTACACCTTC.

J is TRBJ1-5 and V is TRBV2; no firm D call. This CDR3 comprises 13 residues. From germline, CDR1 is SNHLY and CDR2 FYNNEI. Between the trimmed V and J ends, which lost 3 bases and 15 bases, there was a span of 18 bases. The CDR3: CASSDRAGFFRHF. The CDR3 coding sequence is TGTGCCAGCAGTGATAGGGCGGGGTTTTTTCGGCATTTT.

The rearrangement links TRBV7-6 to TRBJ2-5; D may be TRBD2 (5 bases). CDR3 length equals 13 residues. The germline V gene encodes CDR1 SGHVS and CDR2 FNYEAQ. With 4 bases removed from V and 5 bases from J, the gap between germline ends came to 11 bases. The CDR3 DNA reads as TGTGCCAGCAGCTCTCAGAGGAGGGAGACCCAGTACTTC. Translating it yields CASSSQRRETQYF.

The chain combines TRBV5-1 with TRBJ2-3; 8 bases fit TRBD2. CDR1 is SGHRS, CDR2 YFSETQ, per germline. The CDR3 sequence is 16 residues long. J was trimmed by 0 bases and V by 4 bases; bases with no gene match: 7. CDR3 sequence (DNA): TGCGCCAGCAGCCTACGAGCGGGAGCCAGCACAGATACGCAGTATTTT. Its protein product is CASSLRAGASTDTQYF.

This chain uses TRBV7-9 with TRBJ2-5; 7 positions agree with TRBD2. The CDR3 consists of 16 residues. After removal of 3 bases from V and 6 bases from J, the junction contained 13 bases not matched to a gene. Germline V lookup: CDR1 SEHNR, CDR2 FQNEAQ (reference sequence). CDR3 loop: CASSFLSPGGGKTQYF. DNA for the CDR3: TGTGCCAGCAGCTTTTTAAGTCCGGGAGGTGGGAAGACCCAGTACTTC.

The chain employs TRBV27 and TRBJ2-2; 7 bases agree with TRBD1. CDR1 MNHEY and CDR2 SMNVEV come from the germline V gene (reference sequence). The CDR3 loop spans 13 amino acids. V trimming: 5 bases; J trimming: 6 bases; junction bases outside the gene matches: 3. The CDR3 spells CASSGQGAGELFF. CDR3 sequence (DNA): TGTGCCAGCAGTGGGCAGGGGGCCGGGGAGCTGTTTTTT.

The rearrangement links TRBV7-9 to TRBJ1-4, with a tentative D call TRBD1 (5 bases). The CDR3 covers 14 residues. V was trimmed by 8 bases and J by 3 bases, leaving 13 bases between them. Germline CDR1 SEHNR, CDR2 FQNEAQ (reference sequence). CDR3 protein: CASGAGTANEKLFF. DNA for the CDR3: TGTGCCAGCGGGGCGGGGACCGCTAATGAAAAACTGTTTTTT.

There are a few counts of this clone. The J gene is TRBJ2-7, the V gene TRBV5-1; 7 nucleotides agree with TRBD2. J was trimmed by 6 bases and V by 4 bases; bases with no gene match: 16. The CDR3 runs to 16 residues. Germline values: CDR1 SGHRS, CDR2 YFSETQ. The CDR3 region has the DNA TGCGCCAGCAGCCCCGACGGGACTACCGGATCGACCGAGCAGTACTTC. Amino acids: CASSPDGTTGSTEQYF.